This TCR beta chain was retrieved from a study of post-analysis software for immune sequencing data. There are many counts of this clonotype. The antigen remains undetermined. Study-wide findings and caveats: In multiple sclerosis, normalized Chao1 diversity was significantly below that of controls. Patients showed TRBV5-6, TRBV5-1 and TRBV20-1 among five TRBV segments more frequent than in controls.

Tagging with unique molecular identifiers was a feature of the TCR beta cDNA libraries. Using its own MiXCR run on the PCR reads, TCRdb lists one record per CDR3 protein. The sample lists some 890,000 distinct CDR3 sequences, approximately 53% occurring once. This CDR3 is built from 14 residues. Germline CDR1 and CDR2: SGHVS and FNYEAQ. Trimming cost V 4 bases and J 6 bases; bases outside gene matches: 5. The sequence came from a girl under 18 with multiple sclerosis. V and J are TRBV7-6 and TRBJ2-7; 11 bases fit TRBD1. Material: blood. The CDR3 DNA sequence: TGTGCCAGCAGCTCGCCGGGACAGGGGGTCGAGCAGTACTTC. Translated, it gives CASSSPGQGVEQYF. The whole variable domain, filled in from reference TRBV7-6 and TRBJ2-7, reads GAGVSQSPRYKVTKRGQDVALRCDPISGHVSLYWYRQALGQGPEFLTYFNYEAQQDKSGLPNDRFSAERPEGSISTLTIQRTEQRDSAMYRCASSSPGQGVEQYFGPGTRLTVT.